These T cell receptor beta chains were read from a single sample in a study of blood T cell repertoires in COVID-19. Data came from immunoSEQ multiplex PCR; TCRdb stores just in-frame clones and leaves some out. The table lists hundreds of thousands of clones, 90% of them singletons, with roughly 1% in the top ten. Sequenced material: peripheral blood. The receptors originated from a woman aged 40 to 50 with COVID-19, enrolled during active disease. Each CDR3 is given with its conserved first and last residue. Fields, in order: J gene, V gene, CDR3 protein.

TRBJ1-2 | TRBV19 | CASSIWGGDGGYTF
TRBJ1-3 | TRBV28 | CASSSTATSGNTIYF
TRBJ1-1 | TRBV6-5 | CASSSGKGENTEAFF
TRBJ2-1 | TRBV18 | CASSPTSGRMGEQFF
TRBJ1-2 | TRBV3-1/TRBV3-2 | CASSQNIWGGDYTF
TRBJ1-2 | TRBV27 | CASSRQGALLGGYTF
TRBJ1-2 | TRBV5-1 | CASSFLGQGAYGYTF
TRBJ2-5 | TRBV3-1/TRBV3-2 | CASSPVAGRAAQYF
TRBJ1-2 | TRBV15 | CATSRVQGVRDRGDTF
TRBJ2-7 | TRBV28 | CASSFFGQGAYEQYF
TRBJ1-5 | TRBV30 | CAWSLSNQPQHF
TRBJ2-5 | TRBV28 | CASSLPGQVEDF
TRBJ2-1 | TRBV19 | CASRKLIEDEQFF
TRBJ2-1 | TRBV7-2 | CASSFRTGNEQFF
TRBJ2-1 | TRBV24-1 | CATSDLTTPGQFF
TRBJ2-7 | TRBV27 | CASSFDPGHLAYEQYF
TRBJ2-7 | TRBV7-9 | CASSSPWTSGIPHEQYF
TRBJ2-2 | TRBV11-3 | CASSSGRMNTGELFF
TRBJ2-1 | TRBV4-1 | CASSARDRGWGINNNEQFF
TRBJ1-4 | TRBV10-3 | CAISEQGWGGEKLFF
TRBJ2-3 | TRBV7-2 | CASSLARRGADTQYF
TRBJ2-2 | TRBV9 | CASSVGQGAVGELFF
TRBJ2-7 | TRBV28 | CASSPRGQGRYEQYF
TRBJ1-3 | TRBV7-6 | CASSLEGRVSGNTIYF
TRBJ2-5 | TRBV4-2 | CASSQDEGEGFQETQYF
TRBJ2-5 | TRBV6-5 | CASSPTSGKTQYF
TRBJ2-4 | TRBV7-3 | CASSLVGGQGGIQYF
TRBJ1-2 | TRBV6-5 | CASSGQNYGYTF
TRBJ1-6 | TRBV27 | CASSFGLNNSPLHF
TRBJ2-5 | TRBV7-3 | CASSPDSLSPQETQYF
TRBJ2-1 | TRBV4-2 | CASSPSGVSGGNNEQFF
TRBJ1-2 | TRBV11-2 | CASSFSSGLTNYGYTF
TRBJ2-7 | TRBV6-1 | CASSERGTSGSYEQYF
TRBJ1-6 | TRBV3-1/TRBV3-2 | CASSQEPTGGALHF
TRBJ1-2 | TRBV6-1 | CASSEDRGRLNYGYTF
TRBJ2-7 | TRBV6-2/TRBV6-3 | CASSPRQTSGYEQYF
TRBJ1-3 | TRBV9 | CASSDGRADSGNTIYF
TRBJ2-5 | TRBV14 | CASSPLGETQYF
TRBJ1-1 | TRBV6-6 | CASSYSIADTNTEAFF
TRBJ1-3 | TRBV5-1 | CASSLIGQGATSSGNTIYF
TRBJ2-2 | TRBV19 | CASSLASGSGTGELFF
TRBJ2-1 | TRBV5-5 | CASSFRTSEDEQFF
TRBJ2-5 | TRBV7-2 | CASSLVGGGVRETQYF
TRBJ1-4 | TRBV6-5 | CASRRSTNEKLFF
TRBJ1-3 | TRBV4-3 | CASSQEPAGGSGNTIYF
TRBJ2-2 | TRBV4-3 | CASSPIGTNTGELFF